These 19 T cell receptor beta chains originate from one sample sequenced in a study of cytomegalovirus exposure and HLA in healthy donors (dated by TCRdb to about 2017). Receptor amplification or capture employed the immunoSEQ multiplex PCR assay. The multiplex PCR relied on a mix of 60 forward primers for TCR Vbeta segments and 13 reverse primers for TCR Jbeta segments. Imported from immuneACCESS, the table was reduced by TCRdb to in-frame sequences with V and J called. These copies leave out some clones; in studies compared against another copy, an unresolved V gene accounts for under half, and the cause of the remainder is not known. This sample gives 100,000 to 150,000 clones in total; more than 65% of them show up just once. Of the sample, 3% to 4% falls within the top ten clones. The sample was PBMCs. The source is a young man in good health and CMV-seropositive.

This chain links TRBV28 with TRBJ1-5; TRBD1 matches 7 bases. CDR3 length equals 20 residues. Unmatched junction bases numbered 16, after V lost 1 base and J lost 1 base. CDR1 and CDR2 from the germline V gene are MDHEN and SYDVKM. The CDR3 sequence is CASSLLSTGTGTASNQPQHF. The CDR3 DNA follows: TGTGCCAGCAGTTTATTGTCCACCGGAACCGGGACAGCGAGCAATCAGCCCCAGCATTTT. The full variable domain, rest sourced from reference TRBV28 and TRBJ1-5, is DVKVTQSSRYLVKRTGEKVFLECVQDMDHENMFWYRQDPGLGLRLIYFSYDVKMKEKGDIPEGYSVSREKKERFSLILESASTNQTSMYLCASSLLSTGTGTASNQPQHFGDGTRLSIL.

The CDR3 reads CSVPLGGGYTF. CDR3 in DNA: TGCAGCGTTCCCTTGGGAGGGGGCTACACCTTC. The gene calls are TRBV29-1 and TRBJ1-2; D unclear. The CDR3 covers 11 residues. V lost 5 bases and J lost 8, with 12 bases in between. Germline CDR1 is SQVTM and CDR2 is ANQGSEA.

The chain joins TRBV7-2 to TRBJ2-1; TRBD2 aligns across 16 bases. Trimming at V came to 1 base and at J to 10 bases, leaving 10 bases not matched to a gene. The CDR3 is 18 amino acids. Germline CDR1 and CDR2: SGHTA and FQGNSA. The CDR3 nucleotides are TGTGCCAGCAGCTTAGGGGGACTAGCGGGAGGGCCGGGTCGGGAGCAGTTCTTC. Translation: CASSLGGLAGGPGREQFF. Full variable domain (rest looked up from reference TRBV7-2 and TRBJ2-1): GAGVSQSPSNKVTEKGKDVELRCDPISGHTALYWYRQSLGQGLEFLIYFQGNSAPDKSGLPSDRFSAERTGGSVSTLTIQRTQQEDSAVYLCASSLGGLAGGPGREQFFGPGTRLTVL.

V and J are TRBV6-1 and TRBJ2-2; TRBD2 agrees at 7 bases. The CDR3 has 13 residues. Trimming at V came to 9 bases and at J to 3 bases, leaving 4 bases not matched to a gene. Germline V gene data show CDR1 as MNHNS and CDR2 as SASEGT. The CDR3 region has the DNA TGTGCCAGTTCACGGGGGGACACCGGGGAGCTGTTTTTT. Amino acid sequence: CASSRGDTGELFF.

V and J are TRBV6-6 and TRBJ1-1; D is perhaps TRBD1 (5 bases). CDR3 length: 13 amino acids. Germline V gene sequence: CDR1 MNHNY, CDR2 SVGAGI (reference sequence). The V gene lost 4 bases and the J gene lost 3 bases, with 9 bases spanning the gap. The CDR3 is CASSLQQDTEAFF. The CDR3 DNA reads TGTGCCAGCAGTTTACAACAGGACACTGAAGCTTTCTTT.

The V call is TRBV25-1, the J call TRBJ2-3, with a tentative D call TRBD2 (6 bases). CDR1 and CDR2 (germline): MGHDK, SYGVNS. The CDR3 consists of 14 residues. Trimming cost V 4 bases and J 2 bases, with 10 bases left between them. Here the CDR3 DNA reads TGTGCCAGCAGTGTCGGAGGGAACACAGATACGCAGTATTTT. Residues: CASSVGGNTDTQYF. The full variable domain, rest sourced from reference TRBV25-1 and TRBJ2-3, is EADIYQTPRYLVIGTGKKITLECSQTMGHDKMYWYQQDPGMELHLIHYSYGVNSTEKGDLSSESTVSRIRTEHFPLTLESARPSHTSQYLCASSVGGNTDTQYFGPGTRLTVL.

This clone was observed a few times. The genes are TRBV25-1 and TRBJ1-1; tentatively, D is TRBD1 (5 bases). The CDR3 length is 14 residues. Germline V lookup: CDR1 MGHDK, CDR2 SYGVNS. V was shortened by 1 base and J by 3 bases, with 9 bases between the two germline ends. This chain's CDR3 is CASSESAGHTEAFF. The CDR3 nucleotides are TGTGCCAGCAGTGAATCGGCAGGGCACACTGAAGCTTTCTTT.

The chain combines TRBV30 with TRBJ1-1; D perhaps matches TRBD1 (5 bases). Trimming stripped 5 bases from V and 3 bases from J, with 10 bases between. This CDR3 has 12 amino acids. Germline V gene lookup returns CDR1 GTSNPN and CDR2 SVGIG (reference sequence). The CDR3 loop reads CAWGGSHTEAFF. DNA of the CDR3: TGTGCCTGGGGGGGGTCCCACACTGAAGCTTTCTTT.

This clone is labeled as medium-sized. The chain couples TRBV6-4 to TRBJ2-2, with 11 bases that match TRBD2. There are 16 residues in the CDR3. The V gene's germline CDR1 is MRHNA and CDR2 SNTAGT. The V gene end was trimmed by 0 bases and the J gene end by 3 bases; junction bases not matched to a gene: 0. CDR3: CASSDSSGGDTGELFF. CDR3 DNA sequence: TGTGCCAGCAGTGACTCTAGCGGGGGGGACACCGGGGAGCTGTTTTTT.

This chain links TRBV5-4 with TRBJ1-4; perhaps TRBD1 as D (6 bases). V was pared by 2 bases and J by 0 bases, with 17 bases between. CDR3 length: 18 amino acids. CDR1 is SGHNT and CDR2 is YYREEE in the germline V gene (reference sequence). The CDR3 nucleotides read TGTGCCAGCAGCTTTGAACCCGGAGGGGGGGCAACTAATGAAAAACTGTTTTTT. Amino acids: CASSFEPGGGATNEKLFF.

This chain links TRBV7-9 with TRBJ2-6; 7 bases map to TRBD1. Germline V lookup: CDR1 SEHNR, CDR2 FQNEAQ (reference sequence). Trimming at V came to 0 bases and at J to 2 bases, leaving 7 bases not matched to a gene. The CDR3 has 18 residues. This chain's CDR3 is CASSLALTGNTGANVLTF. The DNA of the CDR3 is TGTGCCAGCAGCTTAGCCCTGACAGGGAATACTGGGGCCAACGTCCTGACTTTC.

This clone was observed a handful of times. CDR3 region: CASSFVPTGRDEQYF. The CDR3 DNA reads TGTGCCAGCAGCTTTGTCCCGACAGGGCGAGACGAGCAGTACTTC. The chain has TRBV5-4 and TRBJ2-5, with 7 bases identical to TRBD1. Judging by the DNA end, TRBJ2-7 fits better; the J call may be wrong. The CDR3 spans 15 residues. CDR1 and CDR2 from the germline V gene are SGHNT and YYREEE (reference sequence).

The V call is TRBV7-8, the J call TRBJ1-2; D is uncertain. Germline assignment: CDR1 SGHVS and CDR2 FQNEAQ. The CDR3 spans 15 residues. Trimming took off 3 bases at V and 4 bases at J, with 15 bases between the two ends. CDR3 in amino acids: CASSFDALEIYGYTF. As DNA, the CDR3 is TGTGCCAGCAGCTTCGATGCACTGGAGATCTATGGCTACACCTTC.

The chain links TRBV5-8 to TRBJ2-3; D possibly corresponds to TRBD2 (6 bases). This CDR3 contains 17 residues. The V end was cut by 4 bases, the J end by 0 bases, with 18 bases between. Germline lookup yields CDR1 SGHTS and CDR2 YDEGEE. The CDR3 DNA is TGTGCCAGCAGCCCCAATCGGGTAGCGGTAAGCACAGATACGCAGTATTTT. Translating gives CASSPNRVAVSTDTQYF.

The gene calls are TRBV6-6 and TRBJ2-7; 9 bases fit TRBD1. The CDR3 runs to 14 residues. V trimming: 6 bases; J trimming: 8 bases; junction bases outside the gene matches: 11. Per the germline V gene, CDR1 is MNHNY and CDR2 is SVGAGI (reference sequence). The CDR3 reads CASRYGTGLGKQYF. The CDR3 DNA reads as TGTGCCAGCAGATACGGGACAGGGTTAGGGAAGCAGTACTTC.

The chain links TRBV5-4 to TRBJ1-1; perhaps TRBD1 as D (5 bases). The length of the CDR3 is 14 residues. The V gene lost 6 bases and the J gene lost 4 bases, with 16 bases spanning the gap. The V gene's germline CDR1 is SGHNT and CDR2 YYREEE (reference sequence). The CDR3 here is CASILTQGSTEAFF. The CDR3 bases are TGTGCCAGCATCCTCACCCAGGGTTCCACTGAAGCTTTCTTT.

In DNA form, the CDR3 reads TGCGCCAGCAGCCAAGAGCGTACAGGGTTCACTGAAGCTTTCTTT. Translation gives CASSQERTGFTEAFF. This rearrangement joins TRBV4-3 to TRBJ1-1, with D maybe TRBD1 (6 bases). The CDR3 loop spans 15 amino acids. Trimming took 0 bases from V and 4 from J, leaving 12 bases between them. CDR1 and CDR2 from the germline V gene are LGHNA and YSLEER.

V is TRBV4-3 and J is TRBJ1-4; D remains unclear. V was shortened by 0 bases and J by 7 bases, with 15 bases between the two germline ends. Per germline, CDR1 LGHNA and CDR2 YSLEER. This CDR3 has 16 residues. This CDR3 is CASSQDPGVVGEKLFF. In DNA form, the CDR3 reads TGCGCCAGCAGCCAAGATCCCGGGGTGGTGGGTGAAAAACTGTTTTTT.

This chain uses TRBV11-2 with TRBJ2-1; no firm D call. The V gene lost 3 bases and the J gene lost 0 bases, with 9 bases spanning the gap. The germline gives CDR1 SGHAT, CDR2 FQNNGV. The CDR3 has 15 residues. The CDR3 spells CASSFGKYSYNEQFF. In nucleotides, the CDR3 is TGTGCCAGCAGCTTCGGTAAATACTCCTACAATGAGCAGTTCTTC.